Each of the 5 T cell receptor beta chains below was sequenced from the same sample in a study of T-cell reconstitution after alpha-beta-depleted transplantation in children. The TCRbeta library incorporated unique molecular identifiers. MiXCR, applied by TCRdb to the PCR reads, yields one record per CDR3 protein. The sample has about 480,000 distinct CDR3 sequences; around an eighth are singletons. The starting material was PBMCs from the stem cell graft donor, obtained from the stem cell graft. The receptors come from a human donor who donated a stem cell graft to a child with combined immunodeficiency.

This clonotype was observed at least ten times. The chain is built from TRBV28 and TRBJ1-5, with D unclear. Germline CDR1 MDHEN, CDR2 SYDVKM. The CDR3 sequence is 15 residues long. The ends were cut back, 7 bases at V and 2 bases at J, with 15 bases in the middle. The CDR3 sequence: CASILPHSGNQPQHF. In nucleotides, the CDR3 is TGTGCCAGCATCCTCCCTCACTCGGGCAATCAGCCCCAGCATTTT. Drawing the rest from reference TRBV28 and TRBJ1-5, the complete variable domain is DVKVTQSSRYLVKRTGEKVFLECVQDMDHENMFWYRQDPGLGLRLIYFSYDVKMKEKGDIPEGYSVSREKKERFSLILESASTNQTSMYLCASILPHSGNQPQHFGDGTRLSIL.

This clonotype was counted only a few times. The chain uses TRBV10-3 and TRBJ2-5; 11 bases fit TRBD1. Germline CDR1 ENHRY, CDR2 SYGVKD. There are 17 residues in the CDR3. V lost 3 bases to trimming and J lost 0 bases; unmatched junction nucleotides: 6. In nucleotides, the CDR3 is TGTGCCATCAGTGAAGGACAGGGGGCTTCGTACCAAGAGACCCAGTACTTC. Protein: CAISEGQGASYQETQYF.

V usage is TRBV12-3 or TRBV12-4 and J usage is TRBJ2-7, with 15 bases lining up with TRBD2. This CDR3 contains 15 residues. The junction had 5 bases not matched to a gene; V was cut back by 2 bases and J by 9 bases. The CDR3 region has the DNA TGTGCCAGCAGTTTAAAGGGACTAGCGGGAGGTAGGCAGTACTTC. Its protein product is CASSLKGLAGGRQYF.

This clonotype was counted ten times or more. The J gene is TRBJ1-4, the V gene TRBV12-3 or TRBV12-4; 7 bases match TRBD1. With 5 bases clipped from V and 6 bases from J, the junction kept 9 bases outside the gene matches. This CDR3 has 15 residues. CDR3 DNA: TGTGCCAGCAGTAAACAGGGGAAGTTAGATGAAAAACTGTTTTTT. It yields the protein CASSKQGKLDEKLFF.

This clonotype was observed a few times. This rearrangement joins TRBV25-1 to TRBJ1-2; D is perhaps TRBD1 (6 bases). CDR3 length: 14 residues. V gave up 2 bases and J gave up 5 bases, with 12 bases separating them. Germline-derived CDR1 and CDR2 are MGHDK and SYGVNS. The CDR3 is CASSEMDRGYGYTF. The CDR3 nucleotides are TGTGCCAGCAGTGAAATGGACAGAGGGTATGGCTACACCTTC.